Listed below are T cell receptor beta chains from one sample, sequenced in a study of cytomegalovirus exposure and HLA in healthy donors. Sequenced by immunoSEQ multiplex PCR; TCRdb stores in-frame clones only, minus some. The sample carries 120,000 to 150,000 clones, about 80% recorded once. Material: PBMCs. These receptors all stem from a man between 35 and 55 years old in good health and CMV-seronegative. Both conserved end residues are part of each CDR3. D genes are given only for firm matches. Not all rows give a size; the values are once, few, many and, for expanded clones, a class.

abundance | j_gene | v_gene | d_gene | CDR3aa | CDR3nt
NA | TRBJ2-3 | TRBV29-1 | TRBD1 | CSVEDRPQDTQYF | TGCAGCGTTGAGGACAGGCCGCAGGATACGCAGTATTTT
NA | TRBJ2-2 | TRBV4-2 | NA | CASSATGQGAGELFF | TGTGCCAGCAGCGCTACGGGCCAAGGGGCCGGGGAGCTGTTTTTT
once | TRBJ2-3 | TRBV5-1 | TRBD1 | CASSSLSGGGTDTQYF | TGCGCCAGCAGCTCACTTTCAGGGGGTGGCACAGATACGCAGTATTTT
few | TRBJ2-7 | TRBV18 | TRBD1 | CASSPRTGSRAYEQYF | TGTGCCAGCTCACCACGGACAGGGAGTCGGGCCTACGAGCAGTACTTC
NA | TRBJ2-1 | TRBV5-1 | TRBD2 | CASSLDPSGRAGHEQFF | TGCGCCAGCAGCTTAGACCCTAGCGGGAGGGCCGGGCATGAGCAGTTCTTC
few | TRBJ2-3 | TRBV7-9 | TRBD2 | CASNLGGLDTQYF | TGTGCCAGCAACTTGGGAGGGTTGGATACGCAGTATTTT
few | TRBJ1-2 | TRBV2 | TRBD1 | CASSDGPGTANYGYTF | TGTGCCAGCAGTGACGGCCCCGGGACAGCTAACTATGGCTACACCTTC
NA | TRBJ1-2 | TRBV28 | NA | CASCPTGLILGPPANTYGYTF | TGTGCCAGCTGTCCCACAGGGTTAATCTTGGGGCCCCCTGCGAACACCTATGGCTACACCTTC
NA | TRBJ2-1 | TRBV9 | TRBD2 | CASSVGLAGVRQFF | TGTGCCAGCAGCGTAGGACTAGCGGGAGTGCGGCAGTTCTTC
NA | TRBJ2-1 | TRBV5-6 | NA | CASSLDVSRSYNEQFF | TGTGCCAGCAGCTTGGATGTGTCCAGATCCTACAATGAGCAGTTCTTC
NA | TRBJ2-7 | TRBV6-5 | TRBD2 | CASSYSKLAEDPQEYF | TGTGCCAGCAGTTACTCGAAACTAGCGGAAGACCCCCAGGAGTACTTC
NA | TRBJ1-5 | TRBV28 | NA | CASSPPTDSYSNQPQHF | TGTGCCAGCAGTCCACCCACGGACAGTTATAGCAATCAGCCCCAGCATTTT
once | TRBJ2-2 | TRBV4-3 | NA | CASSQDGTGRWTGELFF | TGCGCCAGCAGCCAAGACGGAACAGGAAGATGGACCGGGGAGCTGTTTTTT
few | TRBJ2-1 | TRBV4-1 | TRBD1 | CASSQTGGTYNEQFF | TGCGCCAGCAGCCAAACAGGGGGGACATACAATGAGCAGTTCTTC
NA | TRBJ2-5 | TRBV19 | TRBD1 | CASSIWDSQETQYF | TGTGCCAGTAGTATCTGGGACAGCCAAGAGACCCAGTACTTC
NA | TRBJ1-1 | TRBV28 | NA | CASSPAGAGGEAFF | TGTGCCAGCAGCCCCGCGGGGGCAGGCGGTGAAGCTTTCTTT
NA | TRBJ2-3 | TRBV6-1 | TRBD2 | CASSESGGPVGDTQYF | TGTGCCAGCAGTGAAAGCGGGGGGCCGGTCGGAGATACGCAGTATTTT
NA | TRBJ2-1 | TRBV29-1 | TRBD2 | CSVVGTSGNEQFF | TGCAGCGTTGTGGGGACTAGCGGTAATGAGCAGTTCTTC
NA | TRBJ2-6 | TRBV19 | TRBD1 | CASSLLRGQDAGANGLTF | TGTGCCAGTAGTCTCCTCCGGGGACAGGACGCTGGGGCCAACGGCCTGACTTTC
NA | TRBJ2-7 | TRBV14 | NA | CASSQDSTGMYEQYF | TGTGCCAGCAGCCAAGATAGTACAGGGATGTACGAGCAGTACTTC
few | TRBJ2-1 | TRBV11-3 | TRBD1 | CASSLRTGVNEQFF | TGTGCCAGCAGTCTCAGGACAGGCGTCAATGAGCAGTTCTTC
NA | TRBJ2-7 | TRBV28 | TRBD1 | CASRVPQGSYEQYF | TGTGCCAGCAGGGTCCCACAGGGGTCCTACGAGCAGTACTTC
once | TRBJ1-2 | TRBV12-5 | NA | CASGRGSGNYGYTF | TGTGCTAGTGGTAGGGGGTCAGGGAACTATGGCTACACCTTC
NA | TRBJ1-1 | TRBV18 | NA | CASSSPERVGTEAFF | TGTGCCAGCTCATCCCCTGAAAGAGTCGGCACTGAAGCTTTCTTT
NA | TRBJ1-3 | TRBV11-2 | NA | CASSFLTVHSGNTIYF | TGTGCCAGCAGCTTTTTGACAGTTCACTCTGGAAACACCATATATTTT
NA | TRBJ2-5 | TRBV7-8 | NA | CASTPGWSETQYF | TGTGCCAGCACCCCAGGATGGTCGGAGACCCAGTACTTC
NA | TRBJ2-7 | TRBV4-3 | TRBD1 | CASSQETGGYEQYF | TGCGCCAGCAGCCAAGAAACAGGGGGTTACGAGCAGTACTTC
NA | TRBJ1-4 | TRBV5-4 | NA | CASSNRDPGTNEKLFF | TGTGCCAGCAGCAACCGCGACCCGGGTACTAATGAAAAACTGTTTTTT
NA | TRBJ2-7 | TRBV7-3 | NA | CASSPGLVSYEQYF | TGTGCCAGCAGCCCTGGACTTGTTTCCTACGAGCAGTACTTC
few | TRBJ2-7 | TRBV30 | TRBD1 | CAWADGTGDHEQYF | TGTGCCTGGGCAGACGGGACAGGGGATCACGAGCAGTACTTC
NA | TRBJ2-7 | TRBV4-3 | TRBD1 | CASSPNTGGTGSYEQYF | TGCGCCAGCAGCCCGAATACAGGCGGGACAGGGTCCTACGAGCAGTACTTC
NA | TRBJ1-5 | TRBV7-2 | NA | CASSLGLYSNQPQHF | TGTGCCAGCAGCTTAGGACTGTATAGCAATCAGCCCCAGCATTTT
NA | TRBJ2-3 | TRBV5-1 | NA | CASSLEGLATDTQYF | TGCGCCAGCAGCTTGGAAGGGTTAGCGACAGATACGCAGTATTTT